This T cell receptor (beta chain) came from a study of T cell responses to AZD1222 COVID-19 vaccine. Sequenced by immunoSEQ multiplex PCR; TCRdb stores in-frame clones only, minus some. The sample holds 150,000 to 200,000 clones, around 90% seen once. The germline V gene encodes CDR1 MGHDK and CDR2 SYGVNS. The CDR3 is made up of 17 amino acids. V lost 3 bases and J lost 1; bases outside the gene matches: 7. The sample in question was peripheral blood, obtained 28 days after the second AZD1222 dose. This TCR was recovered from an adult who received the AZD1222 COVID-19 vaccine. The chain combines TRBV25-1 with TRBJ2-1; 9 positions match TRBD2. CDR3 nucleotide sequence: TGTGCCAGCAGTGACCCGGGACTAGCTTCTTCCTACAATGAGCAGTTCTTC. It encodes CASSDPGLASSYNEQFF.